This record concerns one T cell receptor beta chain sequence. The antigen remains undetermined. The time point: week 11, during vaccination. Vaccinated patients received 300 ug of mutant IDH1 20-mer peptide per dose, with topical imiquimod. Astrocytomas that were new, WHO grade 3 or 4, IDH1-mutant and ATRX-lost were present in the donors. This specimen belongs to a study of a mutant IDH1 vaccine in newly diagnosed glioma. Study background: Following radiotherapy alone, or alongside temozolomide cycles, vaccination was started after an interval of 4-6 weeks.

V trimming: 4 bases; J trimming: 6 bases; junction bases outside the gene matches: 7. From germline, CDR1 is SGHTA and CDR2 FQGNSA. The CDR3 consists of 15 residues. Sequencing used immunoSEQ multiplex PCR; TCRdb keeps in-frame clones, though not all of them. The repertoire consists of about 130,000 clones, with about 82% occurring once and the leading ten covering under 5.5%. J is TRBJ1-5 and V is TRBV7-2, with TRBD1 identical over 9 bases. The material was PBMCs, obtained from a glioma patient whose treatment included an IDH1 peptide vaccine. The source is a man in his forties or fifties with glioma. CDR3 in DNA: TGTGCCAGCAGCTCCTGGACAGGGGTCGGTCAGCCCCAGCATTTT. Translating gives CASSSWTGVGQPQHF.